Listed here are 23 T cell receptor beta chains from one sample, sequenced in a study of shared clonotypes between healthy human individuals. Positive CCR7 selection of CD45RO-negative cells yielded the naive CD8 cells, and terminally differentiated effector memory CD45RA+ cells were excluded. TCRdb's copy holds only in-frame clones and misses some; the assay was immunoSEQ multiplex PCR. The table lists some 2.1 million clones, just over 90% of them singletons. The sample was naive CD8+ T cells from PBMCs. These receptors all come from a man younger than 35 in good health. Some clones in this sample may be carry-over from other donors' samples.

The chain combines TRBV2 with TRBJ2-2, with 8 nucleotides matching TRBD1. J lost 6 bases, V lost 9 bases, and 3 bases had no gene match. Germline V CDR1 and CDR2: SNHLY, FYNNEI. The length of the CDR3 is 12 residues. The CDR3 spells CARQGGPGELFF. The CDR3 DNA follows: TGTGCCAGACAGGGGGGACCCGGGGAGCTGTTTTTT.

The CDR3 region is CASRFRNPAYGYTF. The CDR3 nucleotides read TGTGCCAGCAGGTTTCGAAATCCGGCCTATGGCTACACCTTC. The chain combines TRBV7-2 with TRBJ1-2; the D is unclear. CDR1 is SGHTA, CDR2 FQGNSA, per germline. V dropped 6 bases and J dropped 4 bases, with 15 bases sitting between them. This CDR3 comprises 14 residues.

With regard to this clone: Sequence at one end of the junction differs from germline and may be a read error. The chain recombines TRBV11-2 with TRBJ2-7; D is ambiguous. CDR1 is SGHAT, CDR2 FQNNGV, per germline. The CDR3 extends over 12 amino acids. This chain's CDR3 is CASSVESSEQYF. In nucleotides, the CDR3 is TGTGCCAGCAGCGTAGAGAGTTCTGAGCAGTACTTC.

V usage is TRBV27 and J usage is TRBJ1-6; 7 bases align to TRBD1. There are 16 residues in the CDR3. The V gene end was trimmed by 3 bases and the J gene end by 6 bases; junction bases not matched to a gene: 8. Germline V gene data show CDR1 as MNHEY and CDR2 as SMNVEV (reference sequence). The CDR3 sequence: CASSFRDRPTNSPLHF. In nucleotides, the CDR3 is TGTGCCAGCAGTTTTAGGGACAGACCCACTAATTCACCCCTCCACTTT.

Points on this clone: The same CDR3 is also encoded by other DNA sequences in this sample. This sequence joins TRBV10-3 and TRBJ1-1; D may be TRBD1 (6 bases). The CDR3 spans 15 residues. V was trimmed by 2 bases and J by 1 base, leaving 11 bases between them. Germline V gives CDR1 ENHRY, CDR2 SYGVKD. CDR3 sequence: CAISETGGRNTEAFF. The CDR3 DNA is TGTGCCATCAGTGAGACTGGGGGGCGGAACACTGAAGCTTTCTTT.

The J gene is TRBJ2-3, the V gene TRBV7-9; D may be TRBD1 or TRBD2 (5 bases each). This CDR3 comprises 14 residues. Germline V gene data show CDR1 as SEHNR and CDR2 as FQNEAQ (reference sequence). Trimming removed 5 bases from V and 5 bases from J, with 14 bases in between. Here the CDR3 DNA reads TGTGCCAGCAGCGGCGACAGTACTAGAGATACGCAGTATTTT. Translating gives CASSGDSTRDTQYF.

CDR3 region: CASSYYRGVNYGYTF. CDR3 DNA: TGTGCCAGCAGCTACTACCGTGGGGTGAACTATGGCTACACCTTC. The genes are TRBV11-2 and TRBJ1-2; D unclear. CDR1 and CDR2 (germline): SGHAT, FQNNGV. The V and J ends lost 4 bases and 2 bases respectively, with 14 bases between them. The CDR3 totals 15 residues. The whole variable domain, filled in from reference TRBV11-2 and TRBJ1-2, reads EAGVAQSPRYKIIEKRQSVAFWCNPISGHATLYWYQQILGQGPKLLIQFQNNGVVDDSQLPKDRFSAERLKGVDSTLKIQPAKLEDSAVYLCASSYYRGVNYGYTFGSGTRLTVV.

The CDR3 spells CASSFGLAGGSHEQFF. CDR3 bases: TGTGCCAGCAGCTTCGGACTAGCGGGAGGGTCCCATGAGCAGTTCTTC. The rearrangement joins TRBV7-9 to TRBJ2-1; 15 bases line up with TRBD2. The CDR3 covers 16 residues. V trimming: 3 bases; J trimming: 8 bases; junction bases outside the gene matches: 5. Germline CDR1 is SEHNR and CDR2 is FQNEAQ (reference sequence).

The chain employs TRBV9 and TRBJ2-3; D possibly corresponds to TRBD2 (5 bases). CDR3 length: 16 residues. V shed 4 bases and J shed 5 bases, with 20 bases lying between them. CDR1 SGDLS and CDR2 YYNGEE come from the germline V gene. CDR3 in amino acids: CASSSQERVVGDTQYF. The CDR3 bases are TGTGCCAGCAGCTCCCAGGAGAGGGTTGTGGGAGATACGCAGTATTTT. Full variable domain (missing parts from reference TRBV9 and TRBJ2-3): DSGVTQTPKHLITATGQRVTLRCSPRSGDLSVYWYQQSLDQGLQFLIQYYNGEERAKGNILERFSAQQFPDLHSELNLSSLELGDSALYFCASSSQERVVGDTQYFGPGTRLTVL.

This clone was picked up one time. The chain employs TRBV7-9 and TRBJ2-6, with a possible D match to TRBD2 (6 bases). The germline V gene encodes CDR1 SEHNR and CDR2 FQNEAQ (reference sequence). V lost 5 bases and J 1 base, leaving 12 bases between the germline ends. The CDR3 runs 16 residues. Here the CDR3 reads CASSGVGRSGANVLTF. Written as DNA, the CDR3 is TGTGCCAGCAGCGGGGTCGGGAGATCTGGGGCCAACGTCCTGACTTTC.

The chain recombines TRBV11-2 with TRBJ2-7; D possibly corresponds to TRBD1 (5 bases). V lost 5 bases and J lost 3, with 17 bases in between. The CDR3 covers 15 residues. Germline CDR1 is SGHAT and CDR2 is FQNNGV. This CDR3 reads CASSQYGTGYYEQYF. The CDR3 region has the DNA TGTGCCAGCAGCCAGTACGGAACAGGTTACTACGAGCAGTACTTC.

The rearrangement links TRBV28 to TRBJ2-3; TRBD2 agrees at 7 bases. CDR1 and CDR2 from the germline V gene are MDHEN and SYDVKM. The CDR3 covers 16 residues. V was clipped by 5 bases and J by 6 bases; unmatched bases: 14. The CDR3 DNA is TGTGCCAGCAGTCCCCTAGAGCGGGGCTTCGTGGATACGCAGTATTTT. Its protein is CASSPLERGFVDTQYF.

The rearrangement uses TRBV28 and TRBJ1-1; D is unclear. Trimming stripped 7 bases from V and 3 bases from J, with 12 bases between. The CDR3 has 13 residues. Germline V gives CDR1 MDHEN, CDR2 SYDVKM. The CDR3 DNA follows: TGTGCCAGCATAAGGGTGCGAGACACTGAAGCTTTCTTT. It is translated as CASIRVRDTEAFF. The whole variable domain, remainder taken from reference TRBV28 and TRBJ1-1, is DVKVTQSSRYLVKRTGEKVFLECVQDMDHENMFWYRQDPGLGLRLIYFSYDVKMKEKGDIPEGYSVSREKKERFSLILESASTNQTSMYLCASIRVRDTEAFFGQGTRLTVV.

The chain's CDR3 is CASSQASDLERGSEQYF. Here the CDR3 DNA reads TGCGCCAGCAGCCAAGCTAGTGACTTAGAGCGGGGATCCGAGCAGTACTTC. This sequence joins TRBV4-1 and TRBJ2-7; 7 bases align to TRBD2. In germline, CDR1 is MGHRA, CDR2 YSYEKL. CDR3 length equals 17 residues. After removal of 1 base from V and 6 bases from J, the junction contained 15 bases not matched to a gene.

V is TRBV5-1 and J is TRBJ1-2; D perhaps matches TRBD1 (5 bases). The CDR3 consists of 17 residues. The V and J ends lost 4 bases and 3 bases respectively, with 22 bases between them. Germline V gives CDR1 SGHRS, CDR2 YFSETQ. The CDR3 nucleotides are TGCGCCAGCAGCCCGGTATCGATCAGGGAGGGGCACTATGGCTACACCTTC. Its protein is CASSPVSIREGHYGYTF.

On this clone: A far more abundant clone sits one base away, making this likely a read error. The chain links TRBV5-6 to TRBJ2-1; no firm D call. This CDR3 has 12 residues. Trimming left V 1 base short and J 6 bases short, with 5 bases between. Germline-derived CDR1 and CDR2 are SGHDT and YYEEEE. CDR3: CASSLIGNEQFF. The CDR3 DNA is TGTGCCAGCAGCTTGATAGGCAATGAGCAGTTCTTC.

The J gene is TRBJ2-7, the V gene TRBV18; D ambiguous. The CDR3 runs to 12 residues. V dropped 8 bases and J dropped 5 bases, with 13 bases sitting between them. The germline V gene has CDR1 KGHSH and CDR2 LQKENI. As DNA, the CDR3 is TGTGCCAGCGCCGGTAGAAGGGACGAGCAGTACTTC. Encoded protein: CASAGRRDEQYF.

The gene calls are TRBV7-9 and TRBJ1-6; D may be TRBD1 (5 bases). Germline values: CDR1 SEHNR, CDR2 FQNEAQ (reference sequence). The V and J ends lost 5 bases and 8 bases respectively, with 13 bases between them. This CDR3 has 14 amino acids. The CDR3 sequence: CASSRDARDSPLHF. Written as DNA, the CDR3 is TGTGCCAGCAGCCGGGACGCCAGGGATTCACCCCTCCACTTT.

This chain links TRBV29-1 with TRBJ2-1; D uncertain. V dropped 0 bases and J dropped 8 bases, with 11 bases sitting between them. This CDR3 region has 13 residues. CDR1 and CDR2 (germline): SQVTM, ANQGSEA. The CDR3 region has the DNA TGCAGCGTTGAAGAAAATCAGCCAGATGAGCAGTTCTTC. The encoded protein is CSVEENQPDEQFF.

As for this clone: Within the sample, other DNA sequences also encode this same CDR3. The chain couples TRBV19 to TRBJ2-7; D possibly corresponds to TRBD1 (6 bases). This CDR3 spans 13 amino acids. Trimming removed 8 bases at V and 0 bases at J, with 11 bases between. Germline V gene data show CDR1 as LNHDA and CDR2 as SQIVND (reference sequence). The CDR3 DNA follows: TGTGCCAGTCGCGGACAGAGCTCCTACGAGCAGTACTTC. Protein product: CASRGQSSYEQYF.

The chain is built from TRBV19 and TRBJ1-1; D is undetermined. Deletions cut 6 bases from V and 3 bases from J, with 8 bases between. The CDR3 length is 12 residues. Germline CDR1 LNHDA, CDR2 SQIVND (reference sequence). CDR3 nucleotide sequence: TGTGCCAGTAGGTCAGATGACACTGAAGCTTTCTTT. Protein sequence: CASRSDDTEAFF.

J is TRBJ2-1 and V is TRBV4-1; TRBD1 is a possible D gene (6 bases). V lost 5 bases, J lost 0 bases, and 14 bases lay in between. The CDR3 extends over 16 amino acids. From germline, CDR1 is MGHRA and CDR2 YSYEKL. Here the CDR3 DNA reads TGCGCCAGCAGCGGGACAACAGGTTCCTCCTACAATGAGCAGTTCTTC. This translates into CASSGTTGSSYNEQFF.

To note about this clone: The sample contains more than one DNA sequence encoding this CDR3. The chain combines TRBV7-9 with TRBJ1-5, with D perhaps matching TRBD1 (5 bases). The CDR3 sequence is 14 residues long. Germline CDR1 SEHNR, CDR2 FQNEAQ (reference sequence). V lost 1 base to trimming and J lost 6 bases, with 10 bases between them. CDR3 DNA: TGTGCCAGCAGCTTAGGAGGGGCTCGTCAGCCCCAGCATTTT. As protein: CASSLGGARQPQHF.